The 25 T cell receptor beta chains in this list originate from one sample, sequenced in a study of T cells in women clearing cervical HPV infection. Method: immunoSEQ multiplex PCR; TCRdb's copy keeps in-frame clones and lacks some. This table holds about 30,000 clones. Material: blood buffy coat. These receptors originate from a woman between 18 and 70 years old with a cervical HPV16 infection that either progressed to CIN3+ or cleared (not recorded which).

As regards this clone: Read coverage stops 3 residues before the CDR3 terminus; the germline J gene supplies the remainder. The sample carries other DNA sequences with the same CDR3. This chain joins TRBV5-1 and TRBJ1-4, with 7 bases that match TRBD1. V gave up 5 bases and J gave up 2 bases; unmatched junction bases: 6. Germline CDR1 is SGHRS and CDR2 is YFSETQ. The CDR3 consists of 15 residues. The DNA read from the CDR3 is TGCGCCAGCAGAAAGACAGGGAATACTAATGAAAAA. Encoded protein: CASRKTGNTNEK. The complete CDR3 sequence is CASRKTGNTNEKLFF. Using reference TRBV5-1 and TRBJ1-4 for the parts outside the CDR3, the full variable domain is KAGVTQTPRYLIKTRGQQVTLSCSPISGHRSVSWYQQTPGQGLQFLFEYFSETQRNKGNFPGRFSGRQFSNSRSEMNVSTLELGDSALYLCASRKTGNTNEKLFFGSGTQLSVL.

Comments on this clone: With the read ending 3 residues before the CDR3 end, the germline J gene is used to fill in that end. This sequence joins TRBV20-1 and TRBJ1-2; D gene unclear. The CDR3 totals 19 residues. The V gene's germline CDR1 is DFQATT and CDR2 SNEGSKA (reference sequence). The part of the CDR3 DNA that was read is TGCAGTGCTAGAGTTTACTGGACTAGCGGGAGGGCCTTCGGAGAGACC. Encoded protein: CSARVYWTSGRAFGET. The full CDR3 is CSARVYWTSGRAFGETYTF.

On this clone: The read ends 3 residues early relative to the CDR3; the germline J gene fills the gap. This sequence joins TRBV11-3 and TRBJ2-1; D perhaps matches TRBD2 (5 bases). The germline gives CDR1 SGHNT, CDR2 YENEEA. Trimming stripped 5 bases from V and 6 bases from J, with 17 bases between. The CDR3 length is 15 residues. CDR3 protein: CASSPSRGSRNEQFF. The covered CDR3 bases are TGTGCCAGCAGCCCCTCTCGAGGGTCCCGCAATGAG.

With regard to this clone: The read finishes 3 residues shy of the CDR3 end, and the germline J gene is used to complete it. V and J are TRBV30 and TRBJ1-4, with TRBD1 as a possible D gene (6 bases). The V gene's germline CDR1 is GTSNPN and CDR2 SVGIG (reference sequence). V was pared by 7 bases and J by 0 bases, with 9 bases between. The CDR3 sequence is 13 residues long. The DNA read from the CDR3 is TGTGCCTTTCACAGGGCAACTAATGAAAAA. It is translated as CAFHRATNEK. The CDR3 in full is CAFHRATNEKLFF.

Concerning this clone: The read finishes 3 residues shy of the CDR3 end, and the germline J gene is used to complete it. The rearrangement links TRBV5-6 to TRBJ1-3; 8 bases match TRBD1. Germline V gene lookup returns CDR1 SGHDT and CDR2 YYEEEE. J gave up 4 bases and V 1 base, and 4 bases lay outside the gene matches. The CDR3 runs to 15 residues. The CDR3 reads CASSLMDRAGNTIYF. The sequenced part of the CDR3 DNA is TGTGCCAGCAGCTTGATGGACAGGGCGGGAAACACC.

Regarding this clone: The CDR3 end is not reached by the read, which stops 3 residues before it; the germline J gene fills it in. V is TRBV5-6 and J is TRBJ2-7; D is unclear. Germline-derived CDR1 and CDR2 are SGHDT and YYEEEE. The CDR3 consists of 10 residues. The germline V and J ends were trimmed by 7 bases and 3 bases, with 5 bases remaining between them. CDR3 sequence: CASLCYEQYF. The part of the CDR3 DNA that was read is TGTGCCAGCCTCTGCTACGAG.

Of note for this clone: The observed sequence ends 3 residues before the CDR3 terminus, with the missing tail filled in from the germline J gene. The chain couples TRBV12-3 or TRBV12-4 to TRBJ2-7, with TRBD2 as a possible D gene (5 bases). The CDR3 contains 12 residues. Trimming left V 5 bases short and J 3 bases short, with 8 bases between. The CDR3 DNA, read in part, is TGTGCCAGCAGTGGACTGGTCTACGAG. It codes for CASSGLVYE. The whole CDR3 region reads CASSGLVYEQYF.

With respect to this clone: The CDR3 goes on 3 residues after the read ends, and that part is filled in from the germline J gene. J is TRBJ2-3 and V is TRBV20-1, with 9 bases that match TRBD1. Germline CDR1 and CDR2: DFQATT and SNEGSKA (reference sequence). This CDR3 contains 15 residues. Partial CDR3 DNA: TGCAGTGCTAGAAACCCGGGGACAGGGCAAGAGACG. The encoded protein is CSARNPGTGQET. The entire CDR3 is CSARNPGTGQETQYF.

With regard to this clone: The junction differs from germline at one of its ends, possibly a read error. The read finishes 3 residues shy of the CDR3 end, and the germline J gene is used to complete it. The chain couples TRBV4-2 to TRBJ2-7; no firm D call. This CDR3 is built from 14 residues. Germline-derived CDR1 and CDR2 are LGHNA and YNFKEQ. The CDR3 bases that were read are TGCGCCAGCAGCCAAGCCTACGGTTCCTACGAG. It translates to CASSQAYGSYE. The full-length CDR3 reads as CASSQAYGSYEQYF.

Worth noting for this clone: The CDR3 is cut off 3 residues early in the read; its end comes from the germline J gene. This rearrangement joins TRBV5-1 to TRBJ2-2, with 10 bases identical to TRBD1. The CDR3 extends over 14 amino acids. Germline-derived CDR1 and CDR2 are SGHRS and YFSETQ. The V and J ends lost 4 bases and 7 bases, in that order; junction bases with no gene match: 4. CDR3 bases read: TGCGCCAGCAGCCGGGACAGGGGTGGCGGGGAG. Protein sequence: CASSRDRGGGE. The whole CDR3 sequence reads CASSRDRGGGELFF.

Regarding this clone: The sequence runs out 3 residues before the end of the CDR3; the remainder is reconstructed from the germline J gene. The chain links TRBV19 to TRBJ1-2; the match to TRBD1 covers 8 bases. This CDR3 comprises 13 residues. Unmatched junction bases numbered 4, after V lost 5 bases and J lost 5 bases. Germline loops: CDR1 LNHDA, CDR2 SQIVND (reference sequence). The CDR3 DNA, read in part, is TGTGCCAGTAGTCCCGGGACAGGTTATGGC. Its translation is CASSPGTGYG. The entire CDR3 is CASSPGTGYGYTF.

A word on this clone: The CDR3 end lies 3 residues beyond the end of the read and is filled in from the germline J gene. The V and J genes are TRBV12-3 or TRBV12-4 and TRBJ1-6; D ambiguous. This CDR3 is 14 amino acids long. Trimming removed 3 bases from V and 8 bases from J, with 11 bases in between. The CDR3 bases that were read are TGTGCCAGCAGTTTTTTTTTGCGGGATTCACCC. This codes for CASSFFLRDSP. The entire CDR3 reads CASSFFLRDSPLHF.

CDR3 sequence reads: CASSVHQSGLNPYEQYF. Incomplete CDR3 DNA: TGTGCCAGCAGTGTCCACCAATCGGGACTGAACCCCTACGAG. The chain employs TRBV2 and TRBJ2-7; D is possibly TRBD2 (6 bases). The sequence runs out 3 residues before the end of the CDR3; the remainder is reconstructed from the germline J gene. This CDR3 is built from 17 residues. Germline V gene lookup returns CDR1 SNHLY and CDR2 FYNNEI. Between the trimmed V and J ends, which lost 4 bases and 2 bases, there was a span of 21 bases.

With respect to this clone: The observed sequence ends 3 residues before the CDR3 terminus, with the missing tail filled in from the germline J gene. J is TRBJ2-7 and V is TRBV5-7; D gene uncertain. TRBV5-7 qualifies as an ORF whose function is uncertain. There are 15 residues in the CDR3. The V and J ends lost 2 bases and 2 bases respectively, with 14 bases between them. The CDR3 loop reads CASSLIPVDTYEQYF. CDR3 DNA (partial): TGTGCCAGCAGCTTAATACCAGTAGACACCTACGAG.

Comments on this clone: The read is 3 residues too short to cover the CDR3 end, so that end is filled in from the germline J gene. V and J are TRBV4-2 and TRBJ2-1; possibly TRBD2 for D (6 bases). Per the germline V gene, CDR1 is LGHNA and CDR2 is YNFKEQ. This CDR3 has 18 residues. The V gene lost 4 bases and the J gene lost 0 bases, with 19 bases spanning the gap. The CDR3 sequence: CASSPPTSPVSSYNEQFF. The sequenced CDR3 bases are TGTGCCAGCAGCCCACCCACTAGCCCAGTCAGCTCCTACAATGAG.

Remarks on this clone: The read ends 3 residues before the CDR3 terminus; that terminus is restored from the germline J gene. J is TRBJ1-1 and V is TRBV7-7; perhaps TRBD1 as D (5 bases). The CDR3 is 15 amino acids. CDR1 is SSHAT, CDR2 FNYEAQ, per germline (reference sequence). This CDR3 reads CASSPQTSAIGTAFF. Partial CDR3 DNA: TGTGCCAGCAGCCCCCAGACTAGTGCCATAGGGACA.

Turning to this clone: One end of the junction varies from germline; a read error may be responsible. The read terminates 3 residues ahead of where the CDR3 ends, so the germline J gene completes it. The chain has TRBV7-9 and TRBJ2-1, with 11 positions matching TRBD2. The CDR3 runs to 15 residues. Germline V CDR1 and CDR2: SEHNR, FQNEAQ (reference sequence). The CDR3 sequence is CPSSHTSGGYNEQFF. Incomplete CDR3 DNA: TGTCCCAGCAGCCATACTAGCGGGGGTTACAATGAG.

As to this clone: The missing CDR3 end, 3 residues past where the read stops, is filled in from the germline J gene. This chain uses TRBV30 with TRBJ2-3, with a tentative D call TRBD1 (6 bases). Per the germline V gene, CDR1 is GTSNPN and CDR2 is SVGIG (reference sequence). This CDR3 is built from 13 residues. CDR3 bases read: TGTGCCTGGAGCGAGGACAGCAATCAGCCG. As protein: CAWSEDSNQP. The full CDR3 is CAWSEDSNQPQYF.

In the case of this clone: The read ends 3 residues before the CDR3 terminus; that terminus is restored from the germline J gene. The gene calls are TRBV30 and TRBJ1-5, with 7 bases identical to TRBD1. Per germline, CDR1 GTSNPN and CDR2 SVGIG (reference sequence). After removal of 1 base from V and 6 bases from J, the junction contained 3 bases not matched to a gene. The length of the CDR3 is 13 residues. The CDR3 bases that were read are TGTGCCTGGAGTGCCCAGGGGGGTCAGCCC. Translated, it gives CAWSAQGGQP. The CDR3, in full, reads CAWSAQGGQPQHF.

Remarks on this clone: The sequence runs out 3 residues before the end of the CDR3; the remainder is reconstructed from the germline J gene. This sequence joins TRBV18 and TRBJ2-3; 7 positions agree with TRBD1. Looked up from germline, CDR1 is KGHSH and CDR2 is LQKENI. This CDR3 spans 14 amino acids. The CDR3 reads CASSPQGAWETQYF. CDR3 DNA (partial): TGTGCCAGCTCACCACAGGGGGCGTGGGAGACG.

This chain's CDR3 is CASSSGLSEKLFF. The DNA read from the CDR3 is TGTGCCAGCAGCTCGGGACTCAGTGAAAAG. J is TRBJ2-2 and V is TRBV5-5, with a weak D call TRBD2 (6 bases). From the germline J gene comes the end of the CDR3, since the read stops 3 residues before it. The germline V gene has CDR1 SGHKS and CDR2 YYEKEE (reference sequence). The CDR3 runs 13 residues.

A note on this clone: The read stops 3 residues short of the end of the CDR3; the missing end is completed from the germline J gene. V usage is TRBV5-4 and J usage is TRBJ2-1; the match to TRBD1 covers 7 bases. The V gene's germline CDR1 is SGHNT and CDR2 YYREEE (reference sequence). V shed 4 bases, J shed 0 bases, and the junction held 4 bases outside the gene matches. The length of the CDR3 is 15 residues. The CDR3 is CASSPTGDSYNEQFF. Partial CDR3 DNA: TGTGCCAGCAGCCCTACAGGGGACTCCTACAATGAG.

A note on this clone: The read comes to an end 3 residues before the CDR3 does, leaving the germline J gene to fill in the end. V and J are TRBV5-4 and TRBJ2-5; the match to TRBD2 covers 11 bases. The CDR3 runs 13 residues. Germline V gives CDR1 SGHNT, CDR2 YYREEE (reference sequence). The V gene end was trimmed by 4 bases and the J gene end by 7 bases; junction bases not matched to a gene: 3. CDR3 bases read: TGTGCCAGCAGCCTTGGGACTAGCGGGACC. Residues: CASSLGTSGT. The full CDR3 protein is CASSLGTSGTQYF.

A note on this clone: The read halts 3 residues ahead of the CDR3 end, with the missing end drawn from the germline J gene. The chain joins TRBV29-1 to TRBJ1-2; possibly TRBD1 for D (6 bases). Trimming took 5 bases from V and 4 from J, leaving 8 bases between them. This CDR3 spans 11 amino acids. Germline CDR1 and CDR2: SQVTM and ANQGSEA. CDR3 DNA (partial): TGCAGCGTTACGACAGGCTATGGC. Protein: CSVTTGYG. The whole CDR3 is CSVTTGYGYTF.

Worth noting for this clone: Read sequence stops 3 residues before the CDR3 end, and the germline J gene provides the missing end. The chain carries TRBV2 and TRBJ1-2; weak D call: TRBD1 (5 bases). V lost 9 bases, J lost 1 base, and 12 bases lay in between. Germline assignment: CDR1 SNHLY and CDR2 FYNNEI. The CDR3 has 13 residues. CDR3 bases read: TGTGCCAGTAATGATCAGGGTAACTATGGC. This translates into CASNDQGNYG. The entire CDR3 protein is CASNDQGNYGYTF.